This is a list of T cell receptor beta chains from one sample in a study of blood T cell repertoires in COVID-19. Here immunoSEQ multiplex PCR was the method, and the copy in TCRdb shows in-frame clones only, minus some. The table records roughly 120,000 clones, approximately 68% of them present only once. Material for sequencing was peripheral blood. These receptor sequences come from a woman in her fifties or sixties with acute or convalescent COVID-19. The CDR3 runs from the conserved cysteine through the conserved F or W. Fields, in order: D gene, V gene, CDR3 length, clone size, J gene, CDR3 DNA, CDR3 protein. The D gene is left open where the match is weak. The size field is filled for only some rows; it gives once, few, many or a size class.

D: -; V: TRBV3-1/TRBV3-2; length: 13; size: -; J: TRBJ2-5; DNA: TGTGCCAGCAGGGGGAGTAGAGGAGAGACCCAGTACTTC; CDR3: CASRGSRGETQYF
D: TRBD2; V: TRBV19; length: 14; size: -; J: TRBJ2-1; DNA: TGTGCCAGTAGTCCGGGACTAGTGGTCGGTGAGCAGTTCTTC; CDR3: CASSPGLVVGEQFF
D: TRBD1; V: TRBV5-1; length: 16; size: -; J: TRBJ1-6; DNA: TGCGCCAGCAGCCTCGCCGGGACAGGAGGTAATTCACCCCTCCACTTT; CDR3: CASSLAGTGGNSPLHF
D: -; V: TRBV3-1/TRBV3-2; length: 17; size: -; J: TRBJ2-2; DNA: TGTGCCAGCAGCCAAGGTTTTTTACTGGCGGCCACCGGGGAGCTGTTTTTT; CDR3: CASSQGFLLAATGELFF
D: TRBD1; V: TRBV29-1; length: 13; size: -; J: TRBJ2-5; DNA: TGCAGCGTTCCGGGACAGGGAGGAGAGACCCAGTACTTC; CDR3: CSVPGQGGETQYF
D: -; V: TRBV30; length: 14; size: few; J: TRBJ1-6; DNA: TGTGCCTGGAGTGTACGAGGGTCTAACTCACCCCTCCACTTT; CDR3: CAWSVRGSNSPLHF
D: -; V: TRBV19; length: 14; size: -; J: TRBJ2-7; DNA: TGTGCCAGTAGTACCACGTGGGCCTCCTACGAGCAGTACTTC; CDR3: CASSTTWASYEQYF
D: -; V: TRBV18; length: 14; size: -; J: TRBJ2-4; DNA: TGTGCCAGCTCACCACTAATGGGGGGAAACATTCAGTACTTC; CDR3: CASSPLMGGNIQYF
D: TRBD1; V: TRBV12-3/TRBV12-4; length: 13; size: once; J: TRBJ1-1; DNA: TGTGCCAGTCAGGGGGTGAGAGGCACTGAAGCTTTCTTT; CDR3: CASQGVRGTEAFF
D: TRBD1; V: TRBV5-1; length: 15; size: -; J: TRBJ1-1; DNA: TGCGCCAGCAGCCATGGTACAGGGGTGAACACTGAAGCTTTCTTT; CDR3: CASSHGTGVNTEAFF
D: TRBD2; V: TRBV24-1; length: 12; size: -; J: TRBJ2-3; DNA: TGTGCCACCAGTGACTGGGACTACCCGCAGTATTTT; CDR3: CATSDWDYPQYF
D: -; V: TRBV11-2; length: 17; size: -; J: TRBJ1-6; DNA: TGTGCCAGCAGCTTAGATATAAGAGGAAACTATAATTCACCCCTCCACTTT; CDR3: CASSLDIRGNYNSPLHF
D: TRBD1; V: TRBV9; length: 14; size: -; J: TRBJ2-7; DNA: TGTGCCAGCAGCTATGACAGGGTGTCATACGAGCAGTACTTC; CDR3: CASSYDRVSYEQYF
D: -; V: TRBV5-8; length: 15; size: -; J: TRBJ1-5; DNA: TGTGCCAGCAGCTTTGGCGGGGGGCGGAAGCAGCCCCAGCATTTT; CDR3: CASSFGGGRKQPQHF
D: -; V: TRBV28; length: 16; size: -; J: TRBJ2-3; DNA: TGTGCCAGCAGTTTATTAACCGGGGGGCATGGAGATACGCAGTATTTT; CDR3: CASSLLTGGHGDTQYF
D: TRBD1; V: TRBV19; length: 16; size: -; J: TRBJ2-6; DNA: TGTGCCAGTAGCGGACAGGAAAACTCTGGGGCCAACGTCCTGACTTTC; CDR3: CASSGQENSGANVLTF
D: TRBD2; V: TRBV2; length: 14; size: -; J: TRBJ2-2; DNA: TGTGCCAGCAGGGTCGGGGGGTGGACCGGGGAGCTGTTTTTT; CDR3: CASRVGGWTGELFF
D: -; V: TRBV30; length: 12; size: -; J: TRBJ1-1; DNA: TGTGCCTGGACACAGAGGAACACTGAAGCTTTCTTT; CDR3: CAWTQRNTEAFF
D: TRBD1; V: TRBV27; length: 15; size: -; J: TRBJ2-7; DNA: TGTGCCAGCAGTCTACAGGACAGGGGTCGGCACGAGCAGTACTTC; CDR3: CASSLQDRGRHEQYF
D: TRBD1; V: TRBV5-4; length: 14; size: -; J: TRBJ1-1; DNA: TGTGCCAGCAGCTTGGGGGACAGGGTCTCTGAAGCTTTCTTT; CDR3: CASSLGDRVSEAFF
D: -; V: TRBV4-3; length: 14; size: -; J: TRBJ1-2; DNA: TGCGCCAGCAGCCAAGATGACAGGAACTATGGCTACACCTTC; CDR3: CASSQDDRNYGYTF
D: -; V: TRBV28; length: 12; size: once; J: TRBJ1-3; DNA: TGTGCCGCCCTGGGGAAGCGGGACACCATATATTTT; CDR3: CAALGKRDTIYF
D: -; V: TRBV6-6; length: 11; size: -; J: TRBJ1-5; DNA: TGTGCCAGCAGAACGGAGACAGTCCAGCATTTT; CDR3: CASRTETVQHF
D: -; V: TRBV30; length: 16; size: -; J: TRBJ2-2; DNA: TGTGCCTGGACCGGAACGGCCGCGAGGGCAGGCGGGGAGCTGTTTTTT; CDR3: CAWTGTAARAGGELFF
D: -; V: TRBV7-9; length: 13; size: few; J: TRBJ1-1; DNA: TGTGCCAGTTTTGGACAGTCGAACACTGAAGCTTTCTTT; CDR3: CASFGQSNTEAFF
D: -; V: TRBV27; length: 16; size: few; J: TRBJ1-1; DNA: TGTGCCAGCAGTTCCCCCTCCAGGGCGAAAAACACTGAAGCTTTCTTT; CDR3: CASSSPSRAKNTEAFF
D: -; V: TRBV6-5; length: 14; size: few; J: TRBJ1-2; DNA: TGTGCCAGCAGTTATTTGCAGGGGCCTAGTGGCTACACCTTC; CDR3: CASSYLQGPSGYTF
D: TRBD2; V: TRBV2; length: 14; size: -; J: TRBJ2-3; DNA: TGTGCCAGCAGTGAATTGGCGGGGGGATATACGCAGTATTTT; CDR3: CASSELAGGYTQYF
D: -; V: TRBV9; length: 13; size: -; J: TRBJ1-3; DNA: TGTGCCAGCAGCACAATTGAGGCGAACACCATATATTTT; CDR3: CASSTIEANTIYF
D: TRBD1; V: TRBV20-1; length: 17; size: -; J: TRBJ2-7; DNA: TGCAGTGCTAGTGGTCCCCGGCAGGGGGCCAGCTCCTACGAGCAGTACTTC; CDR3: CSASGPRQGASSYEQYF
D: TRBD1; V: TRBV28; length: 15; size: few; J: TRBJ1-2; DNA: TGTGCCAGCAGTCCCCAGGACAGGGGAGGGTATGGCTACACCTTC; CDR3: CASSPQDRGGYGYTF
D: -; V: TRBV5-1; length: 16; size: -; J: TRBJ1-4; DNA: TGCGCCAGCATGGTCGGACAGCGGAACTCCAATGAAAAACTGTTTTTT; CDR3: CASMVGQRNSNEKLFF
D: -; V: TRBV27; length: 15; size: -; J: TRBJ1-5; DNA: TGTGCCAGCAGTCCCGGGTCGATCTTCGGGCAGCCCCAGCATTTT; CDR3: CASSPGSIFGQPQHF
D: -; V: TRBV10-2; length: 15; size: many; J: TRBJ1-5; DNA: TGCGCCAGCAGTGAACCCCTGTACCGGAATCAGCCCCAGCATTTT; CDR3: CASSEPLYRNQPQHF
D: TRBD2; V: TRBV7-2; length: 16; size: -; J: TRBJ2-3; DNA: TGTGCCAGCAGCTTAGCTAGCGGGGGGGCAACAGATACGCAGTATTTT; CDR3: CASSLASGGATDTQYF
D: -; V: TRBV20-1; length: 17; size: -; J: TRBJ1-6; DNA: TGCAGTGCTAGTTTAGTGCAAGCCGGGGGAAGGGGTTCACCCCTCCACTTT; CDR3: CSASLVQAGGRGSPLHF
D: TRBD1; V: TRBV11-3; length: 15; size: few; J: TRBJ1-6; DNA: TGTGCCAGCAGCTTCCTCAGGGGGAGTAATTCACCCCTCCACTTT; CDR3: CASSFLRGSNSPLHF
D: -; V: TRBV5-1; length: 14; size: -; J: TRBJ2-3; DNA: TGCGCCAGCAGCTTGGATCAGGGTGGAGATACGCAGTATTTT; CDR3: CASSLDQGGDTQYF
D: TRBD1; V: TRBV5-6; length: 15; size: once; J: TRBJ1-2; DNA: TGTGCCAGCAGCCCTTGGACAGGGGGGTTCTATGGCTACACCTTC; CDR3: CASSPWTGGFYGYTF
D: TRBD1; V: TRBV30; length: 15; size: few; J: TRBJ2-7; DNA: TGTGCCTGGAGTGGGGACAGGGCCCTATCCTACGAGCAGTACTTC; CDR3: CAWSGDRALSYEQYF
D: -; V: TRBV21-1; length: 16; size: -; J: TRBJ2-7; DNA: TGTGCCAGCAGCAAAGAAAGGGACAGGGGGCGGAACGAGCGGTACTTC; CDR3: CASSKERDRGRNERYF
D: -; V: TRBV5-6; length: 13; size: -; J: TRBJ2-1; DNA: TGTGCCAGCAGCTTGGTCTATTTTAATGAGCAGTTCTTC; CDR3: CASSLVYFNEQFF
D: -; V: TRBV10-3; length: 13; size: -; J: TRBJ1-2; DNA: TGTGCCATCAGTGGGACAGAGAACTATGGCTACACCTTC; CDR3: CAISGTENYGYTF
D: TRBD2; V: TRBV5-1; length: 15; size: many; J: TRBJ2-7; DNA: TGCGCCAGCAGCCGCCCCGTGGGGGGGTTAGGCGAGCAGTACTTC; CDR3: CASSRPVGGLGEQYF
D: TRBD1; V: TRBV15; length: 16; size: -; J: TRBJ1-3; DNA: TGTGCCACCAGTAGGGATTGGACAGGGAGGGCAAACACCATATATTTT; CDR3: CATSRDWTGRANTIYF